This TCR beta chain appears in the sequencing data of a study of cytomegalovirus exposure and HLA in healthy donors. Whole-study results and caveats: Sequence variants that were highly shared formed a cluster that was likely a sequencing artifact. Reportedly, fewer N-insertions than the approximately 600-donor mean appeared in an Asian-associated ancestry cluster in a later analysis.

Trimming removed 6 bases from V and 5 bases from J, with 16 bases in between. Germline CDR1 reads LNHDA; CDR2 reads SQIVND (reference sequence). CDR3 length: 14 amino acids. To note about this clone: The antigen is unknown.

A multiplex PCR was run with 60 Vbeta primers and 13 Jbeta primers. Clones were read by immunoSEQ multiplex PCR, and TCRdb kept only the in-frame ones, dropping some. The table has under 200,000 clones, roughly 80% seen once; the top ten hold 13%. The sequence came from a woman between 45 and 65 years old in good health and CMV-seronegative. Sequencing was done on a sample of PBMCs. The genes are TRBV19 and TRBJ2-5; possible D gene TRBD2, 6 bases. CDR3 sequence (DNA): TGTGCCAGTAGCCCGGGCCCTGGGGGGGAGACCCAGTACTTC. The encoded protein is CASSPGPGGETQYF. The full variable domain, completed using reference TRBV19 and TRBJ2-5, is DGGITQSPKYLFRKEGQNVTLSCEQNLNHDAMYWYRQDPGQGLRLIYYSQIVNDFQKGDIAEGYSVSREKKESFPLTVTSAQKNPTAFYLCASSPGPGGETQYFGPGTRLLVL.